Below, 21 T cell receptor beta chains from the same sample are listed, as sequenced in a study of blood T cell repertoires in COVID-19. The table came from immunoSEQ multiplex PCR; TCRdb's copy has only in-frame clones and leaves some out. The sample holds under 250,000 clones, roughly 85% seen once. Specimen: peripheral blood. These receptors all stem from a woman in her 70s with COVID-19, enrolled during active disease.

The chain recombines TRBV9 with TRBJ1-1; maybe TRBD1 (5 bases). Trimming cost V 0 bases and J 0 bases, with 6 bases left between them. This CDR3 is built from 14 residues. Germline CDR1 and CDR2: SGDLS and YYNGEE. CDR3 in amino acids: CASSVAGLNTEAFF. CDR3 nucleotide sequence: TGTGCCAGCAGCGTAGCAGGGTTGAACACTGAAGCTTTCTTT. Filled out from reference TRBV9 and TRBJ1-1, the complete variable domain reads DSGVTQTPKHLITATGQRVTLRCSPRSGDLSVYWYQQSLDQGLQFLIQYYNGEERAKGNILERFSAQQFPDLHSELNLSSLELGDSALYFCASSVAGLNTEAFFGQGTRLTVV.

The chain recombines TRBV7-9 with TRBJ1-6, with 9 positions matching TRBD1. Germline lookup yields CDR1 SEHNR and CDR2 FQNEAQ (reference sequence). This CDR3 contains 15 residues. The ends lost 1 base at V and 9 bases at J; junction bases unmatched: 4. The CDR3 here is CASSLDGTGSSPLHF. CDR3 bases: TGTGCCAGCAGCTTAGACGGGACAGGGAGTTCACCCCTCCACTTT.

The chain links TRBV5-5 to TRBJ1-4; D might be TRBD1 (6 bases). The germline CDR1 and CDR2 sequences are SGHKS and YYEKEE (reference sequence). The CDR3 sequence is 14 residues long. The V end lost 0 bases, the J end lost 7 bases, and 10 bases lay between the germline ends. The CDR3 DNA reads as TGTGCCAGCAGCTTGGACAGGGCTCGTGAAAAACTGTTTTTT. Protein sequence: CASSLDRAREKLFF.

The gene calls are TRBV7-8 and TRBJ1-1; TRBD1 agrees at 8 bases. Germline V gene data show CDR1 as SGHVS and CDR2 as FQNEAQ. V lost 7 bases to trimming and J lost 6 bases; unmatched junction nucleotides: 10. The CDR3 runs 14 residues. DNA for the CDR3: TGTGCCAGCACCTCCTCGACAGGGGACCCTGAAGCTTTCTTT. Protein product: CASTSSTGDPEAFF. Full variable domain (outside the CDR3, taken from reference TRBV7-8 and TRBJ1-1): GAGVSQSPRYKVAKRGQDVALRCDPISGHVSLFWYQQALGQGPEFLTYFQNEAQLDKSGLPSDRFFAERPEGSVSTLKIQRTQQEDSAVYLCASTSSTGDPEAFFGQGTRLTVV.

The chain recombines TRBV6-5 with TRBJ1-2, with TRBD1 as a possible D gene (5 bases). The CDR3 is 16 amino acids. CDR1 is MNHEY and CDR2 is SVGAGI in the germline V gene. Trimming pared 3 bases from V and 1 base from J, leaving 15 bases between. CDR3 sequence: CASSYSPQRGNYGYTF. Written as DNA, the CDR3 is TGTGCCAGCAGTTATTCCCCCCAAAGGGGTAACTATGGCTACACCTTC.

The chain employs TRBV2 and TRBJ1-5; 8 bases map to TRBD1. V trimming: 5 bases; J trimming: 8 bases; junction bases outside the gene matches: 8. Germline loops: CDR1 SNHLY, CDR2 FYNNEI. There are 14 residues in the CDR3. CDR3 loop: CASSSMGQVEPQHF. CDR3 sequence (DNA): TGTGCCAGCAGTTCGATGGGACAGGTAGAGCCCCAGCATTTT.

The CDR3 bases are TGTGCCAGTAGTATCCCGCAGACTTATGGCTACACCTTC. This gives the protein CASSIPQTYGYTF. The chain employs TRBV19 and TRBJ1-2; D is unresolved. The germline V gene has CDR1 LNHDA and CDR2 SQIVND (reference sequence). CDR3 length equals 13 residues. V was cut by 3 bases and J by 5 bases, with 10 bases left in between.

The chain combines TRBV4-3 with TRBJ1-4; D possibly corresponds to TRBD1 (5 bases). This CDR3 spans 15 amino acids. The germline gives CDR1 LGHNA, CDR2 YSLEER. Trimming removed 1 base at V and 8 bases at J, with 14 bases between. CDR3 nucleotide sequence: TGCGCCAGCAGCCAAGTGGGGGGTGGTAACGAAAAACTGTTTTTT. This gives the protein CASSQVGGGNEKLFF.

The chain joins TRBV4-2 to TRBJ2-7; 7 positions agree with TRBD1. V was pared by 0 bases and J by 3 bases, with 5 bases of the junction left unmatched. The germline gives CDR1 LGHNA, CDR2 YNFKEQ. The CDR3 spans 15 residues. CDR3 nucleotide sequence: TGTGCCAGCAGCCAAGATAGGACAGGATACTACGAGCAGTACTTC. Protein product: CASSQDRTGYYEQYF.

V usage is TRBV6-5 and J usage is TRBJ2-5; D is possibly TRBD1 (5 bases). Trimming left V 2 bases short and J 2 bases short, with 9 bases between. Per germline, CDR1 MNHEY and CDR2 SVGAGI. This CDR3 is built from 14 residues. The CDR3 here is CASSYGQGQETQYF. DNA of the CDR3: TGTGCCAGCAGTTACGGCCAGGGACAAGAGACCCAGTACTTC.

The chain links TRBV10-3 to TRBJ1-2; tentative D call: TRBD1 (5 bases). Trimming removed 11 bases at V and 2 bases at J, with 18 bases between. This CDR3 comprises 14 residues. Germline V lookup: CDR1 ENHRY, CDR2 SYGVKD. DNA for the CDR3: TGTGCCTCCCGGGGGGTAACAGAGAACTATGGCTACACCTTC. Amino acid sequence: CASRGVTENYGYTF.

The rearrangement links TRBV19 to TRBJ2-3, with D possibly TRBD1 on 6 matching bases. Trimming stripped 5 bases from V and 3 bases from J, with 15 bases between. This CDR3 spans 15 amino acids. Germline V gives CDR1 LNHDA, CDR2 SQIVND (reference sequence). DNA of the CDR3: TGTGCCAGTAGTGCCCCCCAGGGGCGGACAGATACGCAGTATTTT. Encoded protein: CASSAPQGRTDTQYF. Together with reference TRBV19 and TRBJ2-3, the CDR3 gives the full variable domain: DGGITQSPKYLFRKEGQNVTLSCEQNLNHDAMYWYRQDPGQGLRLIYYSQIVNDFQKGDIAEGYSVSREKKESFPLTVTSAQKNPTAFYLCASSAPQGRTDTQYFGPGTRLTVL.

This clone was seen a few times. The chain combines TRBV4-3 with TRBJ2-3; no reliable D call. The CDR3 runs to 13 residues. V dropped 1 base and J dropped 6 bases, with 8 bases sitting between them. Germline CDR1 and CDR2: LGHNA and YSLEER. The CDR3 DNA follows: TGCGCCAGCAGCCAAGGCCCTATGGATACGCAGTATTTT. Protein: CASSQGPMDTQYF.

V gene TRBV6-1 combines with J gene TRBJ1-1; D may be TRBD1 (6 bases). The germline V gene encodes CDR1 MNHNS and CDR2 SASEGT. The V end lost 2 bases, the J end lost 1 base, and 8 bases lay between the germline ends. The CDR3 is made up of 14 amino acids. CDR3 sequence reads: CASSEQGRNTEAFF. The CDR3 nucleotides read TGTGCCAGCAGTGAACAGGGGAGGAACACTGAAGCTTTCTTT.

The J gene is TRBJ1-5, the V gene TRBV10-2, with 9 bases lining up with TRBD1. Germline CDR1 is WSHSY and CDR2 is SAAADI. Unmatched junction bases numbered 3, after V lost 1 base and J lost 5 bases. The CDR3 totals 15 residues. For the CDR3, the DNA is TGCGCCAGCAGTGAGTGGGGACAGGGACATCAGCCCCAGCATTTT. Its translation: CASSEWGQGHQPQHF.

In its sample, this clone was seen a few times. This chain joins TRBV30 and TRBJ1-5, with 8 bases matching TRBD1. The junction had 6 bases not matched to a gene; V was cut back by 3 bases and J by 2 bases. The CDR3 spans 15 residues. Per germline, CDR1 GTSNPN and CDR2 SVGIG (reference sequence). Written as DNA, the CDR3 is TGTGCCTGGAGGGGGACAGGTTACGGCAATCAGCCCCAGCATTTT. Its protein product is CAWRGTGYGNQPQHF.

V is TRBV6-2 or TRBV6-3 and J is TRBJ2-1; D gene uncertain. The V gene's germline CDR1 is MNHEY and CDR2 SVGEGT. The CDR3 has 17 residues. Deletions cut 0 bases from V and 3 bases from J, with 15 bases between. As DNA, the CDR3 is TGTGCCAGCAGTTACTCCCGCGGCGCGGCCAACTACAATGAGCAGTTCTTC. Translation: CASSYSRGAANYNEQFF.

The chain employs TRBV5-6 and TRBJ2-1; D is perhaps TRBD2 (5 bases). CDR1 is SGHDT, CDR2 YYEEEE, per germline. CDR3 length equals 14 residues. V was pared by 4 bases and J by 1 base, with 9 bases between. Written as DNA, the CDR3 is TGTGCCAGCAGCGGTGACTATTCCTACAATGAGCAGTTCTTC. Residues: CASSGDYSYNEQFF. The whole variable domain, remainder taken from reference TRBV5-6 and TRBJ2-1, is DAGVTQSPTHLIKTRGQQVTLRCSPKSGHDTVSWYQQALGQGPQFIFQYYEEEERQRGNFPDRFSGHQFPNYSSELNVNALLLGDSALYLCASSGDYSYNEQFFGPGTRLTVL.

The chain employs TRBV18 and TRBJ2-3, with D possibly matching TRBD2 (5 bases). V was cut by 0 bases and J by 0 bases, with 7 bases left in between. CDR3 length: 15 residues. Germline CDR1 reads KGHSH; CDR2 reads LQKENI. The CDR3 nucleotides read TGTGCCAGCTCACCACCGGCGGGTAGCACAGATACGCAGTATTTT. Amino acid sequence: CASSPPAGSTDTQYF. The complete variable domain, with remaining parts taken from reference TRBV18 and TRBJ2-3, reads NAGVMQNPRHLVRRRGQEARLRCSPMKGHSHVYWYRQLPEEGLKFMVYLQKENIIDESGMPKERFSAEFPKEGPSILRIQQVVRGDSAAYFCASSPPAGSTDTQYFGPGTRLTVL.

The gene calls are TRBV18 and TRBJ1-5; D is unclear. V was pared by 2 bases and J by 4 bases, with 9 bases between. The CDR3 is made up of 14 amino acids. Germline CDR1 KGHSH, CDR2 LQKENI. DNA for the CDR3: TGTGCCAGCTCACCATTGCCAGGTAATCAGCCCCAGCATTTT. Amino acids: CASSPLPGNQPQHF.

The rearrangement joins TRBV29-1 to TRBJ1-1; D unclear. Germline assignment: CDR1 SQVTM and CDR2 ANQGSEA. V dropped 5 bases and J dropped 1 base, with 11 bases sitting between them. This CDR3 is built from 13 residues. The CDR3: CSVQTPQNTEAFF. The DNA of the CDR3 is TGCAGCGTTCAAACGCCACAGAACACTGAAGCTTTCTTT. Looking up the rest from reference TRBV29-1 and TRBJ1-1 gives the full variable domain: SAVISQKPSRDICQRGTSLTIQCQVDSQVTMMFWYRQQPGQSLTLIATANQGSEATYESGFVIDKFPISRPNLTFSTLTVSNMSPEDSSIYLCSVQTPQNTEAFFGQGTRLTVV.